Listed below are T cell receptor beta chains from one sample, sequenced in a study of sequential checkpoint blockade in melanoma. Sequenced by immunoSEQ multiplex PCR; TCRdb stores in-frame clones only, minus some. The sample includes over 10,000 clones, about 65% of them seen just once. The sequencing here drew on CD8+ T cells sorted from blood (inferred from file names), taken from a patient given nivolumab and ipilimumab in sequence. The receptors come from a human donor with melanoma. The CDR3 runs from the conserved cysteine through the conserved F or W. The order of the fields is V gene, CDR3 length, J gene, D gene, clone size, CDR3 DNA, CDR3 protein. The D gene is left open where the match is weak. Size is stated for part of the rows, as once, few or many counts, or as a class when the clone is expanded.

>TRBV11-2|15|TRBJ2-7|-|-
TGTGCCAGCAGCTTAGACGCGGGGTTGGGCTACGAGCAGTACTTC
CASSLDAGLGYEQYF
>TRBV28|14|TRBJ2-7|-|-
TGTGCCAGCGTCCCAAGACAGGAACTCTACGAGCAGTACTTC
CASVPRQELYEQYF
>TRBV19|14|TRBJ2-2|-|once
TGTGCCAGTAGTACGTCCGGACTCGCCGGGGAGCTGTTTTTT
CASSTSGLAGELFF
>TRBV5-6|13|TRBJ2-7|TRBD1|-
TGTGCCAGCAGCTTGATTGGGACAGGGACCGAGTACTTC
CASSLIGTGTEYF
>TRBV7-2|14|TRBJ1-5|-|-
TGTGCCACCAGCATCGCCAGTCGGGGTCAGCCCCAGCATTTT
CATSIASRGQPQHF
>TRBV5-1|13|TRBJ2-7|-|once
TGCGCCAGCAGCCTCAGGGGCGCTGAGGAGCAGTACTTC
CASSLRGAEEQYF
>TRBV6-1|15|TRBJ1-1|-|-
TGTGCCAGCAGTGTGTTGGGGGCTTTGAACACTGAAGCTTTCTTT
CASSVLGALNTEAFF
>TRBV4-3|16|TRBJ2-3|TRBD1|-
TGCGCCAGCAGCCAAGAGGACAGGCGGAGCACAGATACGCAGTATTTT
CASSQEDRRSTDTQYF
>TRBV7-9|14|TRBJ2-5|-|-
TGTGCCAGCAGCCCTACTGTATTACAAGAGACCCAGTACTTC
CASSPTVLQETQYF
>TRBV6-5|13|TRBJ1-5|-|-
TGTGCCAGCAGTTACTCCAACAATCAGCCCCAGCATTTT
CASSYSNNQPQHF
>TRBV5-6|15|TRBJ1-1|-|-
TGTGCCAGCAGCTGGGGAACAGGGTTTGCCACTGAAGCTTTCTTT
CASSWGTGFATEAFF
>TRBV4-1|14|TRBJ2-2|-|-
TGCGCCAGCAGCCAAGTTAGCGGCACCGGGGAGCTGTTTTTT
CASSQVSGTGELFF
>TRBV4-2|18|TRBJ2-1|TRBD2|-
TGTGCCAGCAGCCAAGATCCATCACTAGCGCAATCCTACAATGAGCAGTTCTTC
CASSQDPSLAQSYNEQFF
>TRBV13|17|TRBJ1-2|TRBD1|-
TGTGCCAGCAGCTCATCCGGGACAGGGTCCCTGGTGCATGGCTACACCTTC
CASSSSGTGSLVHGYTF
>TRBV5-6|15|TRBJ1-6|TRBD1|once
TGTGCCAGCAGCTTGAGTGGGACAGGGAAATCACCCCTCCACTTT
CASSLSGTGKSPLHF
>TRBV7-4|14|TRBJ2-5|TRBD1|-
TGTGCCAGCAGCTTAGTAACAGGGGCAAGAGACCAGTACTTC
CASSLVTGARDQYF
>TRBV5-3|13|TRBJ2-7|TRBD1|-
TGTGCCGGCGGGACAGGGTTTAACTACGAGCAGTACTTC
CAGGTGFNYEQYF
>TRBV30|11|TRBJ1-2|-|-
TGTGCCGGACAGCCAAACTATGGCTACACCTTC
CAGQPNYGYTF
>TRBV7-9|17|TRBJ1-2|-|-
TGTGCCAGCAGCAAAACCACAGGGAAGGCTGTGGGCTATGGCTACACCTTC
CASSKTTGKAVGYGYTF
>TRBV28|14|TRBJ2-7|-|-
TGTGCCGCTACCAGGGTGGGCGGAAGCTACGAGCAGTACTTC
CAATRVGGSYEQYF
>TRBV4-1|14|TRBJ2-4|-|few
TGCGCCAGCAGCCAAGCACTAGCCAAAAACATTCAGTACTTC
CASSQALAKNIQYF
>TRBV7-8|15|TRBJ1-1|-|-
TGTGCCAGCAGCCCTAAACCGTCCGAGAACACTGAAGCTTTCTTT
CASSPKPSENTEAFF
>TRBV6-6|14|TRBJ2-7|-|few
TGTGCCAGCAGTTACTCTGGGGCGGCGCGCGAGCAGTACTTC
CASSYSGAAREQYF
>TRBV9|15|TRBJ2-7|-|-
TGTGCCAGCAGCGTAGCAGGGGGGCCGCTTTACGAGCAGTACTTC
CASSVAGGPLYEQYF
>TRBV11-2|10|TRBJ2-7|-|-
TGTGCCAGCCGCCAGTACGAGCAGTACTTC
CASRQYEQYF
>TRBV6-1|13|TRBJ2-1|-|-
TGTGCCAGCAGTGATGCCGGGGGGCCGAAGCAGTTCTTC
CASSDAGGPKQFF
>TRBV2|13|TRBJ1-1|-|few
TGTGCCAGCAGCGACCCACAGCGGGCTGAAGCTTTCTTT
CASSDPQRAEAFF
>TRBV6-6|10|TRBJ2-1|-|-
TGTGCCAGCGGGCCCCGCGAGCAGTTCTTC
CASGPREQFF
>TRBV21-1|12|TRBJ2-7|-|-
TGTCCCAAGGGGGTAACCGTCTACGAGCAGTACTTC
CPKGVTVYEQYF
>TRBV30|12|TRBJ2-7|-|-
TGTGCCTGCAACCCAGGGGAAGACGAGCAGTACTTC
CACNPGEDEQYF
>TRBV4-1|18|TRBJ1-4|TRBD1|-
TGCGCCAGCAGCAAAGGTCGGGACAGGGGGCGTATAGGTGAAAAACTGTTTTTT
CASSKGRDRGRIGEKLFF